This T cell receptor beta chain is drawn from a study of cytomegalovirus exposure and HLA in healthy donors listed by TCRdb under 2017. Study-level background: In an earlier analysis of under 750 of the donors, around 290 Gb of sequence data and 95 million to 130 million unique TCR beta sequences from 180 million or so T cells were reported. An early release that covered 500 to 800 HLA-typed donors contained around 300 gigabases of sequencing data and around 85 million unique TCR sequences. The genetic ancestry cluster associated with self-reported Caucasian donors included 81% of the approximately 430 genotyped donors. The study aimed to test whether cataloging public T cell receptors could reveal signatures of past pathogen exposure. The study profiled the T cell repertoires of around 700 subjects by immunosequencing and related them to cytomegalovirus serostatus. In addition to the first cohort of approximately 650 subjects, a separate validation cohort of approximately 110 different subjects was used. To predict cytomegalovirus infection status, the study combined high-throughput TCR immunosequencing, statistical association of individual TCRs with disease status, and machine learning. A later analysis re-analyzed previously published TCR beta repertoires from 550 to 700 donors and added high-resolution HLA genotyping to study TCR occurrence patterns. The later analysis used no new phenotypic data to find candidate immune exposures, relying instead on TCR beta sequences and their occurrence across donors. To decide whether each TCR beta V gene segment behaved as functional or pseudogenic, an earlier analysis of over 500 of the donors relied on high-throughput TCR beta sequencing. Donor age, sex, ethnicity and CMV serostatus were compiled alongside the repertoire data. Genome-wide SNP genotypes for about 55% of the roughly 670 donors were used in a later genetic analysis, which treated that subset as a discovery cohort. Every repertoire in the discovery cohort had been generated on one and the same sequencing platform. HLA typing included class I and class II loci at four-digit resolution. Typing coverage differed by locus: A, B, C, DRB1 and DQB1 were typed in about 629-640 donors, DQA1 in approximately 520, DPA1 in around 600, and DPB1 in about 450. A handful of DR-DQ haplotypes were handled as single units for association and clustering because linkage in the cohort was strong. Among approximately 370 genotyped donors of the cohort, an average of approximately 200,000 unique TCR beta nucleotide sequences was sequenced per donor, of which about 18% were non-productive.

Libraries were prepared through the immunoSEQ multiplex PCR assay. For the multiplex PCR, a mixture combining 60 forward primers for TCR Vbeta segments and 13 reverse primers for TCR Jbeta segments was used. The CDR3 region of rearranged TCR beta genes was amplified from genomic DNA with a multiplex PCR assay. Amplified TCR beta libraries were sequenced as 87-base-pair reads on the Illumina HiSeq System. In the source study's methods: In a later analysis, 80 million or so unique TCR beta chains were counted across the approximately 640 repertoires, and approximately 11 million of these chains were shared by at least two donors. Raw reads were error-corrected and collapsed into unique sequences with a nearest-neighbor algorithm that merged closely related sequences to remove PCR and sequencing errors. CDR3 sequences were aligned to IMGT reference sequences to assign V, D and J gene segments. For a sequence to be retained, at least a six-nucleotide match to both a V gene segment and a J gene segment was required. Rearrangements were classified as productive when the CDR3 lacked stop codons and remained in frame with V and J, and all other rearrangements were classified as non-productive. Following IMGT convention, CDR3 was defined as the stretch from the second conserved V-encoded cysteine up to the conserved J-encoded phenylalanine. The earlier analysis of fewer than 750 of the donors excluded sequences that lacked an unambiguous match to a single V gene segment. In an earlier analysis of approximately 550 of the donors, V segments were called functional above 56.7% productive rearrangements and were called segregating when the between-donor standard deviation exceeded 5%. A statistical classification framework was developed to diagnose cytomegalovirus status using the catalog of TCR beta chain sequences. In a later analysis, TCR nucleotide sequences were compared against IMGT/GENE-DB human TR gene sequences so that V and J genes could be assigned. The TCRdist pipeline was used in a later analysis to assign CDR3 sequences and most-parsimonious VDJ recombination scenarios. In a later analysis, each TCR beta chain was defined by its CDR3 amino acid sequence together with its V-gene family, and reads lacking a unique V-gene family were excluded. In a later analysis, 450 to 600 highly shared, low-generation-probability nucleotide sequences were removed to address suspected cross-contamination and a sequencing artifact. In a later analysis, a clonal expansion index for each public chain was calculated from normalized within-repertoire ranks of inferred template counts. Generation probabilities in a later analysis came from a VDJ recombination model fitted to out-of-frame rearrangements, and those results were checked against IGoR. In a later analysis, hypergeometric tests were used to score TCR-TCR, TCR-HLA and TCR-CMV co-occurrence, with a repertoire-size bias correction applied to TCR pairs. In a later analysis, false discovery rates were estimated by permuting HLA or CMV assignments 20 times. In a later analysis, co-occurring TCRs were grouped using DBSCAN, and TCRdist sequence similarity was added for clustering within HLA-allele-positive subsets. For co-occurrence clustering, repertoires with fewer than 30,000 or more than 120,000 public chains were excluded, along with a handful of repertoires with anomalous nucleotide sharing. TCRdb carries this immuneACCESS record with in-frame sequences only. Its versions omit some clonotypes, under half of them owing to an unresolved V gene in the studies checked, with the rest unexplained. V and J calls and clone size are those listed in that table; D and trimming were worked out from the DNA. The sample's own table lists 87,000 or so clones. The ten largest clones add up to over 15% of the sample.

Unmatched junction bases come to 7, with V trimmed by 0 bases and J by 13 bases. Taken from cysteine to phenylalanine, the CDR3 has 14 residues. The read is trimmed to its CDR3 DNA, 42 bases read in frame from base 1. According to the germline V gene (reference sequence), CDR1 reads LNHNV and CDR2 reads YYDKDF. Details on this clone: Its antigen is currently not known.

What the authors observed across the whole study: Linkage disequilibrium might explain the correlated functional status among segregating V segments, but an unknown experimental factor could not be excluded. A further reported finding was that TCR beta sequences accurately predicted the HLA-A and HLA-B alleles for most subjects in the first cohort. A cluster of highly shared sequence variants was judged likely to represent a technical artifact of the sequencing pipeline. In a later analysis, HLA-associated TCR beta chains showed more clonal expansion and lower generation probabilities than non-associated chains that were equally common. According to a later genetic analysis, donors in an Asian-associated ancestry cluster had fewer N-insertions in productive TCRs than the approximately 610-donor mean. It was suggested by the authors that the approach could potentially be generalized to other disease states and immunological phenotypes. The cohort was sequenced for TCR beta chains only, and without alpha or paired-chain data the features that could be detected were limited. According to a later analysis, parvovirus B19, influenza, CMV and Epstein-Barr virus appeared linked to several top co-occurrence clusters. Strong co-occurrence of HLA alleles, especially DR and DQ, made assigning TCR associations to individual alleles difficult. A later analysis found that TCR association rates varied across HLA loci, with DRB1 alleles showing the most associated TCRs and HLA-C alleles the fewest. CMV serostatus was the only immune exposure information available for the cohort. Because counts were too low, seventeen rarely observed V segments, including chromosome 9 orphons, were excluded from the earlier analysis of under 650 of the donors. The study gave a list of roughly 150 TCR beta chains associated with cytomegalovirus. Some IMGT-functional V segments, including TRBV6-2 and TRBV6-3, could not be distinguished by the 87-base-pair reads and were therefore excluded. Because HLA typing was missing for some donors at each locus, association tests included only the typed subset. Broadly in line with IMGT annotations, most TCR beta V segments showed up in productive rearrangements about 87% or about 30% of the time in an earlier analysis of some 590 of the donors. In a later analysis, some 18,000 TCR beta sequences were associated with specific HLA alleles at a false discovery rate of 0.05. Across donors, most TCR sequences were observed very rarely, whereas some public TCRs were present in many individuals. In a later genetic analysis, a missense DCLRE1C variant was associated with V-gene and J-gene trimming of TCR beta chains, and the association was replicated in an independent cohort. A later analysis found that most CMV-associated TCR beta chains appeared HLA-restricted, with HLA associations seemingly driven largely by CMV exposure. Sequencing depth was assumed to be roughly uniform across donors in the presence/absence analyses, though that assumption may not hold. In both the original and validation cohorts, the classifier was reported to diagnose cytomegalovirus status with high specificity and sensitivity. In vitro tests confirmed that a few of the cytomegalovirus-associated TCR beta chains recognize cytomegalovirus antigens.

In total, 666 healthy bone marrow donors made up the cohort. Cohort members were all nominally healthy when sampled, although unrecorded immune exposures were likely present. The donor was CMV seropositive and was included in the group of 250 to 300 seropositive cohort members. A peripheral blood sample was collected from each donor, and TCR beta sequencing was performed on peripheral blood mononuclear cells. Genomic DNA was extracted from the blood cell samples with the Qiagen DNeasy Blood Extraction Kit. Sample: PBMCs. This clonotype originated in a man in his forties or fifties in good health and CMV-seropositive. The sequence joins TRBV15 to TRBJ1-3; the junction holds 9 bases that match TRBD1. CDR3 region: CATSRDTGTGTIYF. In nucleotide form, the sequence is TGTGCCACCAGCAGAGATACGGGGACAGGGACAATATATTTT.